The source of this T cell receptor beta chain is a study of blood T cell repertoires in COVID-19. Generated by immunoSEQ multiplex PCR, the TCRdb table keeps only in-frame clones and is missing some. Found here are 220,000 or so clones, nearly 90% of them singletons; the top ten hold roughly 16%. This clone was seen once. The sequence was collected from a man aged 25 to 40 who had been exposed to COVID-19. Sequenced sample: PBMCs or T cells enriched from blood (not recorded which).

The CDR3 DNA reads TGTGCCAGCGCCCCGGGCAGGGGACAGCCCCAGCATTTT. This sequence encodes CASAPGRGQPQHF. This chain uses TRBV11-2 with TRBJ1-5; perhaps TRBD1 as D (6 bases). Germline CDR1 is SGHAT and CDR2 is FQNNGV. The V end lost 8 bases, the J end lost 7 bases, and 15 bases lay between the germline ends. The CDR3 has 13 residues. Filled out from reference TRBV11-2 and TRBJ1-5, the complete variable domain reads EAGVAQSPRYKIIEKRQSVAFWCNPISGHATLYWYQQILGQGPKLLIQFQNNGVVDDSQLPKDRFSAERLKGVDSTLKIQPAKLEDSAVYLCASAPGRGQPQHFGDGTRLSIL.